This entry is about one T cell receptor beta chain. Its antigen is not identified. Calling Graves' hyperthyroidism stable meant ophthalmopathy did not progress within 18 months. Source material for PBMCs was about 10 ml fresh peripheral blood. This entry comes from a study of T cells in Graves' hyperthyroidism and ophthalmopathy. Study conclusions and caveats: Blood also showed most of the thyroid clonotypes that were expanded above 0.001. A model of 13 V-J features distinguished ophthalmopathy from stable hyperthyroidism.

Germline CDR1 reads SEHNR; CDR2 reads FQNEAQ (reference sequence). This CDR3 is 16 amino acids long. V was clipped by 1 base and J by 2 bases, with 12 bases between them. RNA transcripts were the template for amplifying TCR beta CDR3 regions. A set of HTBI primers served as the primers for a first-round RT-PCR of the TCR CDR3. TCRdb called the multiplex PCR reads again in MiXCR, with one record for every CDR3 protein. The repertoire consists of about 560,000 distinct CDR3 sequences, with 16% occurring once and the leading ten covering 18%. The sequencing input was blood. The chain recombines TRBV7-9 with TRBJ2-1; D perhaps matches TRBD2 (5 bases). The origin of this receptor is a woman aged 18 to 35 with Graves' hyperthyroidism. DNA of the CDR3: TGTGCCAGCAGCTTAGTTTGGAGCGGCCCCTACAATGAGCAGTTCTTC. Translating it yields CASSLVWSGPYNEQFF. Complete variable domain (other parts from reference TRBV7-9 and TRBJ2-1): DTGVSQNPRHKITKRGQNVTFRCDPISEHNRLYWYRQTLGQGPEFLTYFQNEAQLEKSRLLSDRFSAERPKGSFSTLEIQRTEQGDSAMYLCASSLVWSGPYNEQFFGPGTRLTVL.